The next 10 T cell receptor beta chains were all read from a single sample in a study of Ad26.COV2.S vaccination and SARS-CoV-2 variants. The sample's treatment: roughly 18 received Ad26.COV2.S at low or high dose, single or two shots; about five received placebo; per-sample allocation not given. On day 63 after the first injection, vaccine and placebo recipients gave samples. The repertoire was sequenced with immunoSEQ multiplex PCR; TCRdb's copy has only in-frame clones and lacks some. The repertoire holds around 300,000 clones, with 88% as singletons. Sequencing was performed on peripheral blood, taken in a trial of Ad26.COV2.S vaccine versus placebo. These receptors originate from a person between 18 and 59 years old who received the Ad26.COV2.S COVID-19 vaccine or a placebo.

A few counts support this clone. V and J are TRBV7-2 and TRBJ2-5, with TRBD2 identical over 10 bases. V lost 6 bases to trimming and J lost 5 bases; unmatched junction nucleotides: 6. CDR3 length equals 14 residues. Germline CDR1 is SGHTA and CDR2 is FQGNSA. This CDR3 reads CASSQREGRETQYF. CDR3 sequence (DNA): TGTGCCAGCAGTCAGCGGGAGGGCCGGGAGACCCAGTACTTC.

The chain is built from TRBV7-2 and TRBJ2-1; 10 bases align to TRBD2. The germline V gene has CDR1 SGHTA and CDR2 FQGNSA. After removal of 1 base from V and 7 bases from J, the junction contained 7 bases not matched to a gene. The CDR3 consists of 16 residues. The chain's CDR3 is CASSLEASGGANEQFF. The CDR3 nucleotides are TGTGCCAGCAGCTTAGAGGCCAGCGGGGGGGCAAATGAGCAGTTCTTC.

The genes are TRBV6-5 and TRBJ1-6; D perhaps matches TRBD1 (5 bases). V lost 6 bases and J 10 bases, leaving 13 bases between the germline ends. The length of the CDR3 is 13 residues. In germline, CDR1 is MNHEY, CDR2 SVGAGI. CDR3 loop: CASSPGGVSPLHF. CDR3 DNA: TGTGCCAGCAGCCCCGGGGGAGTCTCACCCCTCCACTTT.

V and J are TRBV6-5 and TRBJ2-6; D unresolved. From germline, CDR1 is MNHEY and CDR2 SVGAGI. V lost 4 bases, J lost 1 base, and 8 bases lay in between. The CDR3 has 15 amino acids. The DNA of the CDR3 is TGTGCCAGCAGTTTCCAGGTATCTGGGGCCAACGTCCTGACTTTC. It is translated as CASSFQVSGANVLTF.

Concerning this clone: A much more abundant neighbour one base away suggests this may be a read error. The rearrangement links TRBV7-3 to TRBJ2-7; 8 bases fit TRBD2. The CDR3 totals 13 residues. V shed 2 bases and J 3 bases; nucleotides not matched to a gene: 0. CDR1 and CDR2 (germline): SGHTA, FQGTGA. CDR3 DNA: TGTGCCAGCAGCTTAGCGGGAGGCTACGAGCAGTACTTC. Its translation: CASSLAGGYEQYF.

The chain carries TRBV18 and TRBJ2-1; no definite D call. Germline CDR1 KGHSH, CDR2 LQKENI. This CDR3 spans 14 amino acids. The ends were cut back, 2 bases at V and 2 bases at J, with 7 bases in the middle. The CDR3 reads CASSPRNPYNEQFF. DNA of the CDR3: TGTGCCAGCTCACCAAGGAACCCCTACAATGAGCAGTTCTTC.

This clone was observed once. The DNA for the CDR3 is TGTGCCAGCAGTTCGCCGACTAGCGGGGGGGCGGATGAGCAGTTCTTC. Amino acid sequence: CASSSPTSGGADEQFF. The chain recombines TRBV6-6 with TRBJ2-1; 14 bases agree with TRBD2. The V gene's germline CDR1 is MNHNY and CDR2 SVGAGI (reference sequence). There are 16 residues in the CDR3. Trimming removed 4 bases from V and 8 bases from J; junction bases left unmatched: 7.

V gene TRBV19 combines with J gene TRBJ2-6; D gene unclear. V lost 5 bases and J lost 0, with 8 bases in between. This CDR3 comprises 15 residues. Germline V gene lookup returns CDR1 LNHDA and CDR2 SQIVND (reference sequence). In nucleotides, the CDR3 is TGTGCCAGTAGTGACTTCGGCTCTGGGGCCAACGTCCTGACTTTC. Translating gives CASSDFGSGANVLTF.

The chain couples TRBV7-8 to TRBJ2-7, with D tentatively TRBD2 (5 bases). The V gene lost 0 bases and the J gene lost 9 bases, with 12 bases spanning the gap. Germline V gives CDR1 SGHVS, CDR2 FQNEAQ. This CDR3 contains 13 residues. The CDR3 here is CASSLADGVGQYF. In nucleotides, the CDR3 is TGTGCCAGCAGCTTAGCGGACGGGGTTGGGCAGTACTTC. The full variable domain, in which reference TRBV7-8 and TRBJ2-7 provide the parts outside the CDR3, is GAGVSQSPRYKVAKRGQDVALRCDPISGHVSLFWYQQALGQGPEFLTYFQNEAQLDKSGLPSDRFFAERPEGSVSTLKIQRTQQEDSAVYLCASSLADGVGQYFGPGTRLTVT.

This clone was recorded only once. The rearrangement joins TRBV27 to TRBJ2-1, with 8 bases identical to TRBD2. J was trimmed by 16 bases and V by 7 bases; bases with no gene match: 12. The CDR3 totals 12 residues. The V gene's germline CDR1 is MNHEY and CDR2 SMNVEV (reference sequence). CDR3 sequence reads: CASTPPGGPPFF. Written as DNA, the CDR3 is TGTGCCAGCACGCCCCCGGGGGGGCCCCCTTTCTTC.